This section outlines one TCR beta chain sequence together with its context. Its target is unknown. Unique molecular identifiers were built into the TCRbeta library. In TCRdb, the PCR reads were re-called with MiXCR into one record per CDR3 protein. The sample has fewer than 250,000 distinct CDR3 sequences, approximately 19% seen once. The CDR3 spans 13 residues. Germline V gives CDR1 LNHNV, CDR2 YYDKDF (reference sequence). The germline V and J ends were trimmed by 5 bases and 7 bases, with 15 bases remaining between them. This specimen belongs to a study of T-cell reconstitution after alpha-beta-depleted transplantation in children. Notes on the study in general: At around two months after transplant, the alpha-beta T cells were reportedly derived from several hundred expanded clones that came from non-depleted graft cells.

The sequence was collected from a male patient under 10 years old who had a stem cell transplant for acute lymphoblastic leukemia, so the T cells may come from the graft donor. The chain carries TRBV15 and TRBJ2-7; possibly TRBD1 or TRBD2 for D (5 bases each). The source material was PBMCs, mostly from graft donor cells, sampled 360 days after TCRalphabeta/CD19-depleted stem cell transplant. The CDR3 DNA is TGTGCCACCAGCCGGGGCAACGATGGGGAGCAGTACTTC. It specifies CATSRGNDGEQYF.